The present T cell receptor beta chain was sequenced within a study of shared clonotypes between healthy human individuals. Overall study results and limits: Several donors held approximately 4.6% of naive CD4 clonotypes in common.

Concerning this clone: No antigen is known for it.

CD45RO negativity and positive selection for CCR7 defined naive CD8 cells, a population that excluded terminally differentiated effector memory CD45RA+ cells. Sequenced by immunoSEQ multiplex PCR; TCRdb stores in-frame clones only, minus some. This sample has fewer than 850,000 clones, with approximately 96% found just once. Looked up from germline, CDR1 is MNHEY and CDR2 is SVGAGI. The CDR3 spans 15 residues. V shed 8 bases and J shed 3 bases, with 18 bases lying between them. The sample consisted of naive CD8+ T cells sorted from blood. The V gene is TRBV6-5, the J gene TRBJ2-3, with a tentative D call TRBD1 (5 bases). The receptor was derived from a man between 25 and 39 years old in good health. The CDR3 DNA follows: TGTGCCAGCGGGTTTGGGGCCTCGGGTACAGATACGCAGTATTTT. Protein sequence: CASGFGASGTDTQYF.